Given below is one TCR beta chain in context. Its binding antigen is unknown. There are no base qualities to consult, and no much larger clone falls within one base. Enrolling through a virtual design, the prospective study's participants ranged in age from roughly 18 to 100 years and lived across more than 20 United States geographic areas. To assign participants to cohorts, the prospective study relied on clinical history that participants themselves reported in a screening survey and a study questionnaire. Recovered participants in ImmuneRACE Cohort 3 were defined as having two consecutive negative NP/OP PCR tests, clearance from a healthcare professional, or resolution of symptoms. Each participant in the prospective study had whole blood, serum and a nasopharyngeal or oropharyngeal swab collected by mobile phlebotomists. Prospective study participants could optionally give additional blood draws and questionnaires over a roughly 2-month period. Blood samples from the prospective study were shipped frozen or at room temperature prior to DNA extraction.

TCRbeta CDR3 regions were amplified from genomic DNA using the immunoSEQ Assay, a bias-controlled multiplex PCR. As for how the authors treated the data: The number of nucleated cells in each sample was estimated from the amplification of reference gene primers within the assay. Sequence reads were collapsed and filtered to measure the absolute abundance of every unique TCRbeta CDR3 rearrangement. For each sample, productive Simpson clonality was calculated as the square root of Simpson's diversity index over productive rearrangements. TCRdb's version of the immuneACCESS table is confined to in-frame rearrangements and falls short of the full clone set. An unresolved V gene accounts for under half of the shortfall where checked; the remainder is of unknown origin. Clone size and the V and J calls come from that table; the DNA yielded D and trimming. Within this sample are a few hundred thousand clones, with approximately 85% of them counted one time only. The top ten clonotypes cover over 2% of the sample.

The data originate from a study of blood T cell repertoires in COVID-19 (dated by TCRdb to the early 2020s). At the level of the whole study: Samples from collaborators originated in the United States, Italy and Spain and spanned both the acute and convalescent phases of COVID-19. The material from the prospective study consisted of cDNA or gDNA derived from T cells, B-cell-depleted T cells, or PBMCs. Subjects who had been exposed to COVID-19, were actively infected with it, or had recovered from it provided the deeply sampled blood TCRbeta repertoires that made up the dataset. The repertoires were released in a freely available public database intended as a resource for research on the immune response to SARS-CoV-2. Samples came from the ongoing ImmuneRACE study (first 160 participants) plus 1,254 subjects from 6 global collaborators. Sample metadata almost always included a de-identified subject ID, COVID-19 status, age in years and sex. HLA class I and class II types, where available, came from metadata supplied by the sample provider rather than from assay-based typing. Results and caveats for the whole study, not just this receptor: How much clinical and demographic metadata was included differed by source and by participant, and the metadata was provided uncurated.

The CDR3 runs 13 amino acids, cysteine and phenylalanine included. The DNA shown is the 39-base CDR3, in frame from base 1. According to the germline V gene, CDR1 reads SGHTA and CDR2 reads FQGNSA. Trimming takes 3 bases from V and 9 bases from J, and the germline ends sit 12 bases apart. The clonotype was recovered from a man under 40 who had recovered from COVID-19. The chain is made from TRBV7-2 and TRBJ1-5; the D gene is perhaps TRBD1, on 6 matching bases. The sequencing input was PBMCs or T cells enriched from blood (not recorded which). CDR3 reads: CASSFEWGRPQHF. The bases read TGTGCCAGCAGCTTTGAGTGGGGGCGGCCCCAGCATTTT.